This is a list of T cell receptor beta chains from one sample in a study of chemoradiotherapy in HPV16-positive cancers. The repertoire was sequenced with immunoSEQ multiplex PCR; TCRdb's copy has only in-frame clones and lacks some. The sample carries roughly 5,700 clones, roughly 92% recorded once. The sequencing here drew on blood, taken from a patient who underwent chemoradiotherapy. The receptors stem from a human donor with HPV-associated anogenital cancer. Each CDR3 is given with its conserved first and last residue. The order of the fields is CDR3 protein, CDR3 DNA, D gene, J gene, clone size, V gene. A D gene is named only where the DNA matches it firmly. Size is stated for part of the rows, as once, few or many counts, or as a class when the clone is expanded.

CDR3: CASSQFKYNEQFF; DNA: TGTGCCAGCAGCCAATTCAAGTACAATGAGCAGTTCTTC; D: -; J: TRBJ2-1; size: once; V: TRBV14
CDR3: CASSRTSANEQFF; DNA: TGTGCCAGCAGTCGGACTAGCGCCAATGAGCAGTTCTTC; D: TRBD2; J: TRBJ2-1; size: -; V: TRBV2
CDR3: CATRRVTDNSPLHF; DNA: TGTGCCACCAGGAGGGTAACCGATAATTCACCCCTCCACTTT; D: -; J: TRBJ1-6; size: once; V: TRBV7-9
CDR3: CASSPTRGRDGYTF; DNA: TGTGCCAGCAGCCCGACCCGGGGTAGAGATGGCTACACCTTC; D: -; J: TRBJ1-2; size: -; V: TRBV7-9
CDR3: CASSLTWQAYGYTF; DNA: TGTGCCAGCAGCTTAACATGGCAGGCCTATGGCTACACCTTC; D: -; J: TRBJ1-2; size: -; V: TRBV7-2
CDR3: CATSRVTGDSNYGYTF; DNA: TGTGCCACCAGCAGAGTTACAGGCGACTCTAACTATGGCTACACCTTC; D: -; J: TRBJ1-2; size: -; V: TRBV15
CDR3: CASSDWGIKNIQYF; DNA: TGCGCCAGCAGTGACTGGGGAATCAAAAACATTCAGTACTTC; D: -; J: TRBJ2-4; size: once; V: TRBV10-2
CDR3: CASSLAGLAGGGTGELFF; DNA: TGTGCCAGCAGCTTAGCAGGACTAGCGGGAGGGGGCACCGGGGAGCTGTTTTTT; D: TRBD2; J: TRBJ2-2; size: -; V: TRBV7-2
CDR3: CASGGQGNQPQHF; DNA: TGCGCCAGCGGGGGACAGGGCAATCAGCCCCAGCATTTT; D: TRBD1; J: TRBJ1-5; size: few; V: TRBV4-1
CDR3: CASSLTNYGYTF; DNA: TGTGCCAGCAGCTTAACTAACTATGGCTACACCTTC; D: -; J: TRBJ1-2; size: -; V: TRBV7-2
CDR3: CASSEDRVYGYTF; DNA: TGTGCCAGCAGTGAAGACAGGGTTTATGGCTACACCTTC; D: TRBD1; J: TRBJ1-2; size: -; V: TRBV25-1
CDR3: CASSLGQGAGYTF; DNA: TGTGCCAGCAGCTTAGGACAGGGAGCTGGCTACACCTTC; D: TRBD1; J: TRBJ1-2; size: once; V: TRBV7-3
CDR3: CASSPLALLNNEQFF; DNA: TGTGCCAGCAGCCCGCTAGCCCTACTAAACAATGAGCAGTTCTTC; D: -; J: TRBJ2-1; size: -; V: TRBV5-5
CDR3: CATGWGQGLYEQYF; DNA: TGTGCCACCGGTTGGGGACAGGGTTTGTACGAGCAGTACTTC; D: TRBD1; J: TRBJ2-7; size: -; V: TRBV19
CDR3: CASSSQTGTAGETQYF; DNA: TGTGCCAGCAGCTCCCAGACCGGGACAGCTGGAGAGACCCAGTACTTC; D: TRBD1; J: TRBJ2-5; size: -; V: TRBV7-2
CDR3: CASRPWSRPGAVMTETQYF; DNA: TGTGCCAGCAGACCGTGGTCCCGCCCTGGGGCGGTAATGACGGAGACCCAGTACTTC; D: -; J: TRBJ2-5; size: -; V: TRBV28
CDR3: CSARVNNEQFF; DNA: TGCAGTGCTAGAGTCAACAATGAGCAGTTCTTC; D: -; J: TRBJ2-1; size: -; V: TRBV20-1
CDR3: CASSLSRWENTEAFF; DNA: TGTGCCAGCAGCTTATCCAGGTGGGAGAACACTGAAGCTTTCTTT; D: -; J: TRBJ1-1; size: -; V: TRBV11-1
CDR3: CASSATTTKGIDGYTF; DNA: TGCGCCAGCAGCGCAACCACCACAAAGGGGATAGATGGCTACACCTTC; D: -; J: TRBJ1-2; size: -; V: TRBV4-1
CDR3: CASSDGTSGTDTQYF; DNA: TGTGCCAGCAGTGACGGGACTAGCGGCACAGATACGCAGTATTTT; D: TRBD2; J: TRBJ2-3; size: -; V: TRBV6-4
CDR3: CASSLDSQGITDTQYF; DNA: TGCGCCAGCAGCCTAGACTCCCAGGGGATCACAGATACGCAGTATTTT; D: -; J: TRBJ2-3; size: -; V: TRBV5-1
CDR3: CASSSRGGAEQYF; DNA: TGTGCCAGCAGTTCCCGGGGAGGGGCCGAGCAGTACTTC; D: TRBD2; J: TRBJ2-7; size: -; V: TRBV28
CDR3: CASSLSAGVTEAFF; DNA: TGTGCCAGCAGCTTATCGGCAGGGGTCACTGAAGCTTTCTTT; D: -; J: TRBJ1-1; size: -; V: TRBV7-2
CDR3: CASSLGGAGANVLTF; DNA: TGTGCCAGCAGCTTAGGGGGGGCTGGGGCCAACGTCCTGACTTTC; D: -; J: TRBJ2-6; size: -; V: TRBV7-2
CDR3: CASSGGPNTGELFF; DNA: TGTGCCAGTAGTGGGGGCCCGAACACCGGGGAGCTGTTTTTT; D: -; J: TRBJ2-2; size: -; V: TRBV19
CDR3: CASMKGGRQGGTQYF; DNA: TGTGCCAGCATGAAAGGCGGACGACAGGGGGGGACCCAGTACTTC; D: TRBD1; J: TRBJ2-5; size: -; V: TRBV7-2
CDR3: CATSRDSGRSGRHYEQYF; DNA: TGTGCCACCAGCAGAGATTCTGGTCGTAGCGGGAGACACTACGAGCAGTACTTC; D: TRBD2; J: TRBJ2-7; size: -; V: TRBV15
CDR3: CASSFVGTTGELFF; DNA: TGTGCCAGCAGTTTTGTTGGGACTACCGGGGAGCTGTTTTTT; D: -; J: TRBJ2-2; size: -; V: TRBV27
CDR3: CASSREGYEQYF; DNA: TGTGCCAGCAGCCGCGAGGGCTACGAGCAGTACTTC; D: -; J: TRBJ2-7; size: -; V: TRBV4-2
CDR3: CASSEGQGPTGELFF; DNA: TGTGCCAGCAGTGAGGGGCAGGGGCCAACCGGGGAGCTGTTTTTT; D: -; J: TRBJ2-2; size: once; V: TRBV25-1
CDR3: CASSMSRAGVGEQFF; DNA: TGTGCCAGTAGTATGTCGAGAGCGGGAGTTGGGGAGCAGTTCTTC; D: TRBD2; J: TRBJ2-1; size: -; V: TRBV19
CDR3: CASRSPGGDLEKLFF; DNA: TGTGCCAGCAGAAGCCCAGGGGGCGATTTGGAAAAACTGTTTTTT; D: TRBD1; J: TRBJ1-4; size: -; V: TRBV2
CDR3: CASSNQGGENYGYTF; DNA: TGTGCCAGCAGCAACCAAGGGGGAGAGAACTATGGCTACACCTTC; D: -; J: TRBJ1-2; size: -; V: TRBV7-9
CDR3: CASSPSHEQYF; DNA: TGTGCCAGCAGTCCCTCCCACGAGCAGTACTTC; D: -; J: TRBJ2-7; size: -; V: TRBV28
CDR3: CASSSGDVYGYTF; DNA: TGTGCCAGCAGCTCAGGGGATGTCTATGGCTACACCTTC; D: -; J: TRBJ1-2; size: once; V: TRBV7-9
CDR3: CSVDGGGGGRVQETQYF; DNA: TGCAGCGTTGACGGGGGGGGTGGCGGGAGGGTGCAAGAGACCCAGTACTTC; D: TRBD2; J: TRBJ2-5; size: -; V: TRBV29-1
CDR3: CAISLGAYTDTQYF; DNA: TGTGCCATCAGTCTTGGAGCGTACACAGATACGCAGTATTTT; D: -; J: TRBJ2-3; size: -; V: TRBV10-3
CDR3: CASSQGTGGNEQFF; DNA: TGTGCTAGCAGCCAGGGGACAGGGGGGAATGAGCAGTTCTTC; D: TRBD1; J: TRBJ2-1; size: -; V: TRBV7-7
CDR3: CSVTGLAGESSYNEQFF; DNA: TGCAGCGTTACGGGACTAGCGGGGGAGAGCTCCTACAATGAGCAGTTCTTC; D: TRBD2; J: TRBJ2-1; size: once; V: TRBV29-1
CDR3: CASSFDGGGGRGYTF; DNA: TGTGCCAGCAGCTTTGATGGAGGGGGCGGCCGAGGCTACACCTTC; D: TRBD1; J: TRBJ1-2; size: -; V: TRBV7-2
CDR3: CASSSPGGYTEAFF; DNA: TGTGCCAGTAGTAGTCCAGGAGGTTATACTGAAGCTTTCTTT; D: -; J: TRBJ1-1; size: few; V: TRBV19
CDR3: CASSSRGGSETQYF; DNA: TGTGCCAGCAGCTCGAGGGGCGGTTCGGAGACCCAGTACTTC; D: -; J: TRBJ2-5; size: -; V: TRBV9
CDR3: CASSSAGGGFSETQYF; DNA: TGTGCCAGCAGTTCAGCGGGAGGTGGTTTTTCAGAGACCCAGTACTTC; D: TRBD2; J: TRBJ2-5; size: -; V: TRBV6-4
CDR3: CASSQADREGKQFF; DNA: TGTGCCAGCAGCCAAGCCGACAGGGAAGGAAAGCAGTTCTTC; D: TRBD1; J: TRBJ2-1; size: -; V: TRBV4-2
CDR3: CASRPRTSGKNIQYF; DNA: TGTGCCAGCAGACCCCGGACTAGCGGCAAAAACATTCAGTACTTC; D: TRBD2; J: TRBJ2-4; size: -; V: TRBV28
CDR3: CASSLNGGTTDTQYF; DNA: TGTGCCAGCAGCTTAAATGGCGGGACCACAGATACGCAGTATTTT; D: -; J: TRBJ2-3; size: -; V: TRBV7-2
CDR3: CASSPGTGPTYEQYF; DNA: TGCGCCAGCAGCCCAGGGACAGGGCCAACCTACGAGCAGTACTTC; D: TRBD1; J: TRBJ2-7; size: -; V: TRBV5-1
CDR3: CASSYERGEDEQFF; DNA: TGTGCCAGCAGTTACGAACGGGGGGAGGATGAGCAGTTCTTC; D: TRBD2; J: TRBJ2-1; size: -; V: TRBV6-5
CDR3: CASSYDIAREAFF; DNA: TGTGCCAGCAGTTATGATATCGCGAGGGAAGCTTTCTTT; D: -; J: TRBJ1-1; size: -; V: TRBV6-5
CDR3: CTSSPRRGRPSYEQYF; DNA: TGCACCAGCAGCCCAAGACGGGGACGGCCGTCCTACGAGCAGTACTTC; D: -; J: TRBJ2-7; size: -; V: TRBV1
CDR3: CASIIIRRLTTNEKLFF; DNA: TGTGCCAGCATTATCATAAGACGCCTTACAACTAATGAAAAACTGTTTTTT; D: -; J: TRBJ1-4; size: -; V: TRBV21-1